Listed below are T cell receptor beta chains from one sample, sequenced in a study of control samples from healthy donors and cancer patients. Profiled with immunoSEQ multiplex PCR; TCRdb holds only in-frame clones, not every one. The sample contains approximately 90,000 clones, 93% of which appear only once. The sample comprised blood. All receptors derive from a young woman in good health. Both conserved end residues are trimmed from each CDR3. For some rows the clone size is stated as once, few or many, or as a class when expanded; others skip it.

v_call: TRBV7-9
j_call: TRBJ2-1
clone_size: .
cdr3_aa: ASSKATGGIRYNEQF

v_call: TRBV7-9
j_call: TRBJ2-2
clone_size: .
cdr3_aa: ASSPSGNTGELF

v_call: TRBV11-2
j_call: TRBJ2-5
clone_size: .
cdr3_aa: ASSLASPQETQY

v_call: TRBV27
j_call: TRBJ1-5
clone_size: .
cdr3_aa: ASSARQPGRRNQPQH

v_call: TRBV7-9
j_call: TRBJ2-2
clone_size: .
cdr3_aa: ASSFARGGGSGELF

v_call: TRBV19
j_call: TRBJ2-3
clone_size: once
cdr3_aa: ASSIDYPGLAGARDTQY

v_call: TRBV5-1
j_call: TRBJ2-5
clone_size: .
cdr3_aa: ASSLDGAADQETQY

v_call: TRBV7-2
j_call: TRBJ1-2
clone_size: .
cdr3_aa: ASSRLEGVYGYT

v_call: TRBV28
j_call: TRBJ1-1
clone_size: .
cdr3_aa: ASSLSRGRAF

v_call: TRBV5-3
j_call: TRBJ2-1
clone_size: .
cdr3_aa: ARSSAGGRNNEQF

v_call: TRBV6-5
j_call: TRBJ2-6
clone_size: .
cdr3_aa: ASSLGGSGANVLT

v_call: TRBV10-3
j_call: TRBJ1-1
clone_size: .
cdr3_aa: AISGSTGGVTEAF

v_call: TRBV10-3
j_call: TRBJ1-2
clone_size: .
cdr3_aa: AISESAVSNYGYT

v_call: TRBV7-9
j_call: TRBJ2-7
clone_size: once
cdr3_aa: ASSLPDSRGAYEQY

v_call: TRBV14
j_call: TRBJ2-3
clone_size: .
cdr3_aa: ASSQERADTQY

v_call: TRBV12-5
j_call: TRBJ1-3
clone_size: .
cdr3_aa: ASGEGSGNTIY

v_call: TRBV28
j_call: TRBJ1-5
clone_size: .
cdr3_aa: ASSLFQGDQPQH

v_call: TRBV5-1
j_call: TRBJ1-2
clone_size: .
cdr3_aa: ASSPDGTISYGYT

v_call: TRBV6-5
j_call: TRBJ1-2
clone_size: .
cdr3_aa: ATPRDRGNYGYT

v_call: TRBV6-5
j_call: TRBJ2-7
clone_size: .
cdr3_aa: ASSYTRRVSYEQY

v_call: TRBV10-1
j_call: TRBJ2-3
clone_size: .
cdr3_aa: ASSTGQAADTQY

v_call: TRBV10-3
j_call: TRBJ1-2
clone_size: .
cdr3_aa: AISESGMQGGYT

v_call: TRBV7-2
j_call: TRBJ2-7
clone_size: .
cdr3_aa: ASSLVVGGNYEQY

v_call: TRBV6-5
j_call: TRBJ2-1
clone_size: .
cdr3_aa: ASRMGVSYNEQF